These T cell receptor beta chains were read from a single sample in a study of blood T cell dynamics during melanoma immunotherapy. The assay was immunoSEQ multiplex PCR, and TCRdb's table has in-frame clones only and misses some. This table has more than 15,000 clones, roughly 84% appearing once. Sequencing was performed on blood, taken from a patient treated with checkpoint blockade. All receptors come from a human donor with melanoma. The CDR3 runs from the conserved cysteine through the conserved F or W. Each record gives: J gene, clone size, D gene, V gene, CDR3 protein, CDR3 DNA. A D gene is named only where the DNA matches it firmly. Some rows have no size entry. The others give once, few or many, or a class for an expanded clone.

TRBJ2-5 . . TRBV28 CASSLSLTGTETQYF TGTGCCAGCAGTTTATCCCTTACAGGGACGGAGACCCAGTACTTC
TRBJ2-1 . TRBD2 TRBV18 CASSWEELAGNNEQFF TGTGCCAGCTCATGGGAAGAACTAGCGGGAAACAATGAGCAGTTCTTC
TRBJ1-4 . TRBD1 TRBV4-3 CASSQEGRGHGEKLFF TGCGCCAGCAGCCAAGAGGGTAGGGGGCATGGGGAAAAACTGTTTTTT
TRBJ2-2 . . TRBV6-6 CASSYSTGELFF TGTGCCAGCAGTTATTCCACCGGGGAGCTGTTTTTT
TRBJ1-6 . . TRBV28 CASSLARGLSYNSPLHF TGTGCCAGCAGTTTAGCAAGGGGGTTGTCCTATAATTCACCCCTCCACTTT
TRBJ1-2 . . TRBV27 CASSLQGGNYGYTF TGTGCCAGCAGTTTACAGGGAGGCAACTATGGCTACACCTTC
TRBJ2-7 once . TRBV21-1 CASSKGTSGSSYEQYF TGTGCCAGCAGCAAAGGAACTAGCGGGAGCTCCTACGAGCAGTACTTC
TRBJ1-1 . . TRBV5-6 CASSPRRTLNTEAFF TGTGCCAGCAGCCCCCGACGTACTCTAAACACTGAAGCTTTCTTT
TRBJ2-1 once . TRBV4-2 CASSQGWTTEGEQFF TGTGCCAGCAGCCAAGGGTGGACCACGGAGGGCGAGCAGTTCTTC
TRBJ2-2 . TRBD1 TRBV2 CASRNGDRGFNGGKLFF TGTGCCAGCAGGAACGGGGACAGGGGATTTAATGGCGGGAAGCTGTTTTTT
TRBJ1-1 . . TRBV6-6 CASSYRAHEAFF TGTGCCAGCAGTTACCGGGCACATGAAGCTTTCTTT
TRBJ2-3 . . TRBV7-3 CASSRYAGNADTQYF TGTGCCAGCAGTCGGTACGCAGGGAACGCAGATACGCAGTATTTT
TRBJ2-7 few . TRBV5-6 CASSTSTAYEQYF TGTGCCAGCAGCACCAGTACAGCCTACGAGCAGTACTTC
TRBJ1-1 . . TRBV7-8 CASSPGQGRTEAFF TGTGCCAGCAGCCCCGGGCAGGGGCGCACTGAAGCTTTCTTT
TRBJ1-4 . . TRBV4-2 CASSQEGGEKLFF TGTGCCAGCAGCCAAGAAGGGGGTGAAAAACTGTTTTTT
TRBJ2-2 . TRBD2 TRBV4-2 CASSLGLAGASGELFF TGTGCCAGCAGCCTGGGACTAGCGGGAGCAAGCGGGGAGCTGTTTTTT
TRBJ2-7 . TRBD2 TRBV7-1 CASSLAGLREQYF TGTGCCAGCAGCTTAGCGGGATTGCGCGAGCAGTACTTC
TRBJ2-1 . TRBD2 TRBV4-1 CASSQGSAGGPSSYNEQFF TGCGCCAGCAGCCAAGGATCTGCGGGAGGGCCCAGCTCCTACAATGAGCAGTTCTTC
TRBJ2-1 . TRBD2 TRBV19 CASNTVRDYPNNEQFF TGTGCCAGCAATACGGTCCGGGACTATCCCAACAATGAGCAGTTCTTC
TRBJ2-7 . TRBD2 TRBV29-1 CSVEKIAGGAGEQYF TGCAGCGTTGAGAAGATAGCGGGAGGGGCGGGCGAGCAGTACTTC
TRBJ2-7 once . TRBV28 CASTPFWVSSYEQYF TGTGCCAGCACTCCGTTTTGGGTTAGCTCCTACGAGCAGTACTTC
TRBJ1-5 . . TRBV28 CASSLEVVSRGPQHF TGTGCCAGCAGTTTAGAAGTGGTCAGCCGAGGGCCCCAGCATTTT
TRBJ2-3 . . TRBV19 CASSKSWLLAQYF TGTGCCAGTAGCAAAAGTTGGCTCCTCGCGCAGTATTTT
TRBJ2-4 . TRBD2 TRBV15 CATSRDVGTSDLAKNIQYF TGTGCCACCAGCAGAGATGTCGGGACTAGCGACCTAGCCAAAAACATTCAGTACTTC
TRBJ2-1 . TRBD2 TRBV10-3 CAISDLGLAGLDNEQFF TGTGCCATCAGTGACCTCGGACTAGCGGGACTAGACAATGAGCAGTTCTTC
TRBJ2-5 . . TRBV19 CASSIVVGETQYF TGTGCCAGTAGTATAGTCGTGGGAGAGACCCAGTACTTC
TRBJ1-2 few . TRBV30 CAWNGDNYGYTF TGTGCCTGGAACGGTGATAACTATGGCTACACCTTC
TRBJ2-7 . . TRBV9 CASSPGAAYEQYF TGTGCCAGCAGCCCGGGGGCGGCCTACGAGCAGTACTTC
TRBJ1-1 . . TRBV23-1 CASSDNPRDTPFRGTEAFF TGCGCCAGCAGTGACAACCCCCGCGACACCCCATTCCGAGGGACTGAAGCTTTCTTT
TRBJ1-2 . . TRBV4-3 CASSQGHNNYGYTF TGCGCCAGCAGCCAGGGACATAACAACTATGGCTACACCTTC
TRBJ1-2 . . TRBV10-2 CASSESSRTGYTF TGCGCCAGCAGTGAGTCGTCCCGTACTGGCTACACCTTC
TRBJ2-4 . . TRBV28 CASSLLKNIQYF TGTGCCAGCAGTTTACTAAAAAACATTCAGTACTTC
TRBJ1-4 . . TRBV19 CASRLGSNEKLFF TGTGCCAGTAGGTTGGGATCTAATGAAAAACTGTTTTTT
TRBJ1-5 . . TRBV7-9 CASSRNRQPQHF TGTGCCAGCAGCCGCAATAGGCAGCCCCAGCATTTT
TRBJ2-7 . . TRBV7-3 CASSLGVTVQDEQYF TGTGCCAGCAGCTTAGGGGTCACAGTTCAGGACGAGCAGTACTTC
TRBJ2-7 . . TRBV6-1 CASSALPQLGEQYF TGTGCCAGCAGTGCCCTCCCACAGTTAGGCGAGCAGTACTTC
TRBJ1-3 . TRBD1 TRBV19 CASSPTGATNAGNTIYF TGTGCCAGTAGTCCTACAGGGGCCACGAACGCTGGAAACACCATATATTTT
TRBJ1-5 . . TRBV28 CASSHDPRWAYSNQPQHF TGTGCCAGCAGCCACGATCCCCGATGGGCGTATAGCAATCAGCCCCAGCATTTT
TRBJ2-5 . TRBD1 TRBV5-4 CASSLDRGLEETQYF TGTGCCAGCAGCCTGGACAGGGGGCTCGAAGAGACCCAGTACTTC